Listed below are T cell receptor beta chains from one sample, sequenced in a study of shared clonotypes between healthy human individuals. The protocol was immunoSEQ multiplex PCR, while the TCRdb copy is restricted to in-frame clones and leaves out a portion. Of about 2.2 million clones in the sample, 85% to 95% were seen once. Sequenced material: naive CD8+ T cells from PBMCs. The origin of the receptors is a man aged 18 to 29 in good health. Some clones in this sample may be carry-over from other donors' samples. The CDR3 runs from the conserved cysteine through the conserved F or W.

v_call	j_call	cdr3_aa
TRBV19	TRBJ2-1	CASSTSGISEQFF
TRBV5-1	TRBJ2-5	CASSLGHTQETQYF
TRBV7-6	TRBJ2-3	CASSDLANTQYF
TRBV29-1	TRBJ2-3	CSVGGGLNTQYF
TRBV5-1	TRBJ2-3	CASSSTSGISTDTQYF
TRBV7-6	TRBJ2-1	CASSLGQGVYNEQFF
TRBV27	TRBJ2-7	CASSLSWSYEQYF
TRBV5-4	TRBJ2-7	CASSLGVSGIYEQYF
TRBV9	TRBJ2-7	CASSAGRLSSYEQYF
TRBV11-1	TRBJ2-1	CASRGVYNEQFF
TRBV5-4	TRBJ2-7	CASSLRRETHYEQYF
TRBV23-1	TRBJ1-1	CASSPPVADTEAFF
TRBV28	TRBJ2-7	CASTDGGYEQYF
TRBV27	TRBJ1-5	CASSLLAPTGYSNQPQHF
TRBV19	TRBJ2-7	CASSLTGVYEQYF
TRBV4-3	TRBJ2-1	CASSQDWKGAWDEQFF
TRBV11-2	TRBJ2-2	CASSLTPLAGLAGELFF
TRBV28	TRBJ2-2	CASSATSGRPSGTGELFF
TRBV4-3	TRBJ1-1	CASSQEGRNTEAFF
TRBV10-3	TRBJ2-7	CATGPSKSGMSYEQYF
TRBV27	TRBJ1-2	CASSLPSERSWAF
TRBV19	TRBJ1-2	CASSIRTGRDYTF
TRBV9	TRBJ1-2	CASSPTLGRAVGYTF
TRBV28	TRBJ1-2	CASSSMTRVWNYGYTF
TRBV25-1	TRBJ1-6	CASSNREAYNSPLHF
TRBV19	TRBJ2-5	CASSMYSQETQYF
TRBV6-5	TRBJ2-1	CASSYSETVTYNEQFF
TRBV21-1	TRBJ2-7	CASSKCGQTYEQYF
TRBV7-9	TRBJ2-2	CASSPEVNTGELFF
TRBV27	TRBJ2-1	CASSYSRRSAYNEQFF
TRBV19	TRBJ1-1	CASSIQQGGVAFF
TRBV7-9	TRBJ2-7	CASSLLGDRDYEQYF
TRBV15	TRBJ2-3	CATSRNFRGRRTDTQYF
TRBV4-1	TRBJ2-7	CASSPREGGAEQYF
TRBV6-5	TRBJ2-7	CASSYGDGFSYEQYF
TRBV10-3	TRBJ2-3	CAISDVGGRSDTQYF
TRBV2	TRBJ1-4	CASRAVLGEKLFF
TRBV27	TRBJ2-5	CASSTLAGVTSNQETQYF
TRBV7-9	TRBJ2-1	CASSLGLSTHNEQFF
TRBV19	TRBJ2-2	CASSIGTGNTGELFF
TRBV2	TRBJ2-6	CASSEVGASGANVLTF
TRBV29-1	TRBJ1-2	CSVQGPLNYGYTF
TRBV5-1	TRBJ1-1	CASRTWTGDLNTEAFF
TRBV2	TRBJ2-7	CASSSYRLTSGRGSYEQYF
TRBV6-1	TRBJ2-7	CASSETGLAGGPRYEQYF
TRBV7-9	TRBJ2-1	CASSLVVGQGSKQFF
TRBV7-6	TRBJ2-7	CASSRYLREGYEQYF
TRBV6-1	TRBJ1-1	CASSEKDRQGTEAFF
TRBV11-1	TRBJ2-1	CASSLGASPGDEQFF
TRBV11-2	TRBJ2-4	CASSDPGYEYIQYF
TRBV7-2	TRBJ2-7	CASSRSKTVLHSYEQYF
TRBV5-4	TRBJ1-2	CASSFPGTGSVYGYTF
TRBV19	TRBJ1-1	CASSTLLLNTEAFF
TRBV7-3	TRBJ2-3	CASSPRTSHTQYF
TRBV4-1	TRBJ2-5	CASSPSRERPSVETQYF